This TCR beta chain was sequenced during a study of long-term antiretroviral therapy in people with HIV. About the study: Sampling started about a decade before the 2015 immediate-ART recommendation.

CDR1 is SGHDT and CDR2 is YYEEEE in the germline V gene. V was pared by 1 base and J by 0 bases, with 11 bases between. The CDR3 covers 15 residues. Running of the v3.0 immunoSEQ assay took place at survey level. The data were produced by immunoSEQ multiplex PCR, yet TCRdb's version contains in-frame clones alone and is incomplete. This table has about 35,000 clones, approximately 83% appearing once. The sample in question was unsorted PBMCs, obtained 2.2 years after starting antiretroviral therapy. The chain carries TRBV5-6 and TRBJ2-7, with D maybe TRBD1 (6 bases). This sequence was found in a man aged 18 to 29 with HIV. The CDR3 spells CASSLQGPLSYEQYF. The CDR3 nucleotides are TGTGCCAGCAGCTTGCAGGGGCCCCTCTCCTACGAGCAGTACTTC.